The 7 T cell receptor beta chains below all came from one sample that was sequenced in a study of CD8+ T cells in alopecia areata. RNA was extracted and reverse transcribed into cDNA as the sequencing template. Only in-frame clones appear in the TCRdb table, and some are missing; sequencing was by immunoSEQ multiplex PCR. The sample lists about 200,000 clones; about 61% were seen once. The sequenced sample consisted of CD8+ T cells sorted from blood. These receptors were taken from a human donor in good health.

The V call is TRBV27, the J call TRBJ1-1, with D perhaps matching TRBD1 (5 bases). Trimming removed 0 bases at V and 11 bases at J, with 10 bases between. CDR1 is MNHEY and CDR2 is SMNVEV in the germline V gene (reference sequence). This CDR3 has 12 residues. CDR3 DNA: TGTGCCAGCAGTTTATCGGGGGGTTGGGCTTTCTTT. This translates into CASSLSGGWAFF.

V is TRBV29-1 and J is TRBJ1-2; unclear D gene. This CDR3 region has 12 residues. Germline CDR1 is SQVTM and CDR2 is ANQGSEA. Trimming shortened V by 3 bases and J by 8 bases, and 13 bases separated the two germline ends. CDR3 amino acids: CSVEANNAGYTF. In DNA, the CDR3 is TGCAGCGTTGAGGCCAACAACGCGGGCTACACCTTC.

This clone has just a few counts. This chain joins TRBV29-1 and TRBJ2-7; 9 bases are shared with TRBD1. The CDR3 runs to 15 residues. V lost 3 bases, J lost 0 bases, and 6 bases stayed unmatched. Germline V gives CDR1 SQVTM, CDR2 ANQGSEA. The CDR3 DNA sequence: TGCAGCGTTGAGGGGGACAGGGAGGACTCCTACGAGCAGTACTTC. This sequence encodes CSVEGDREDSYEQYF.

In DNA, the CDR3 is TGCAGCGTGCCCCTTCAGGGCGTCTATGGCTACACCTTC. Residues: CSVPLQGVYGYTF. V usage is TRBV29-1 and J usage is TRBJ1-2, with D possibly TRBD1 on 5 matching bases. Germline V gives CDR1 SQVTM, CDR2 ANQGSEA. The V gene lost 6 bases and the J gene lost 4 bases, with 15 bases spanning the gap. This CDR3 is 13 amino acids long.

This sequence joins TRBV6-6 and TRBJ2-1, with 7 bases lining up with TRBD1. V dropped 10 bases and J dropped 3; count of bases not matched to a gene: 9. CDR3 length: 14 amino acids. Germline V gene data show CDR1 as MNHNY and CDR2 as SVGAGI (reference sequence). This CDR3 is CATSGQVYYNEQFF. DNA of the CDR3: TGTGCCACCTCCGGACAGGTATACTACAATGAGCAGTTCTTC.

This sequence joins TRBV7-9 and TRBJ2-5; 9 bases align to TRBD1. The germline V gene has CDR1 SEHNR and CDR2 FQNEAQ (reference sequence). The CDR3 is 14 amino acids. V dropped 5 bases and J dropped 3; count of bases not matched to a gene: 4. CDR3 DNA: TGTGCCAGCAGCCCCCGGACAGGGGAAGAGACCCAGTACTTC. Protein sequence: CASSPRTGEETQYF.

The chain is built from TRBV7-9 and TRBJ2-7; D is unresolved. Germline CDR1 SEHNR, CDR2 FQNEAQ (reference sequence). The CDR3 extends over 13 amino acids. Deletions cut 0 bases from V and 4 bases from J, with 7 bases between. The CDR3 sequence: CASSLADRYEQYF. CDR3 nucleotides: TGTGCCAGCAGCTTAGCCGACCGTTACGAGCAGTACTTC.